One and the same sample provided the 10 T cell receptor beta chains below, sequenced in a study of CD8 T cells in Susac syndrome. An amount of RNA that ranged from roughly 0.45 to 1 ug was reverse transcribed with random hexamers. TCRdb independently ran MiXCR on the immunoSEQ multiplex PCR reads; one entry per CDR3 protein. Found here are about 180,000 distinct CDR3 sequences, 90% to 97% of them singletons; the top ten hold less than 0.15%. Sequencing was performed on CD4+ T cells from PBMCs. The receptors originated from a human donor with Susac syndrome.

The V gene is TRBV11-1, the J gene TRBJ1-6; D is possibly TRBD1 (5 bases). Germline V CDR1 and CDR2: SGHAT, FQDESV (reference sequence). CDR3 length: 15 amino acids. With 5 bases removed from V and 4 bases from J, the gap between germline ends came to 12 bases. The CDR3 DNA reads TGTGCCAGCAGCATAAAGGGACGTTATAATTCACCCCTCCACTTT. Translation gives CASSIKGRYNSPLHF.

This chain uses TRBV29-1 with TRBJ2-5, with 7 nucleotides matching TRBD2. Per germline, CDR1 SQVTM and CDR2 ANQGSEA. The CDR3 is 10 amino acids. CDR3 nucleotide sequence: TGCGCTGGGGGGGTTGAGACCCAGTACTTC. Translation: CAGGVETQYF.

The chain has TRBV7-2 and TRBJ1-2, with 7 bases fitting TRBD1. The CDR3 has 14 amino acids. The junction had 12 bases not matched to a gene; V was cut back by 3 bases and J by 11 bases. Germline V gene sequence: CDR1 SGHTA, CDR2 FQGNSA. In nucleotides, the CDR3 is TGTGCCAGCAGCTTTCGTCAGCGACAGGGTGGTTACACCTTC. Translating it yields CASSFRQRQGGYTF.

This rearrangement joins TRBV24-1 to TRBJ2-3; D is perhaps TRBD1 or TRBD2 (6 bases each). This CDR3 contains 12 residues. From germline, CDR1 is KGHDR and CDR2 SFDVKD. V lost 9 bases and J lost 8, with 14 bases in between. In DNA form, the CDR3 reads TGTGCCACCGGGGGAGAGGGGGGTACGCAGTATTTT. It translates to CATGGEGGTQYF.

V gene TRBV5-6 combines with J gene TRBJ2-2, with unresolved D. V lost 1 base and J lost 3, with 10 bases in between. The germline V gene has CDR1 SGHDT and CDR2 YYEEEE. The CDR3 loop spans 15 amino acids. The CDR3 region has the DNA TGTGCCAGCAGCTTGAATCTTGGGTACACCGGGGAGCTGTTTTTT. Encoded protein: CASSLNLGYTGELFF.

The chain uses TRBV9 and TRBJ2-7; D is uncertain. The V gene's germline CDR1 is SGDLS and CDR2 YYNGEE. The V end was cut by 5 bases, the J end by 0 bases, with 12 bases between. CDR3 length: 14 amino acids. The CDR3 sequence is CASSRRPSSYEQYF. CDR3 sequence (DNA): TGTGCCAGCAGTCGCCGCCCCAGCTCCTACGAGCAGTACTTC.

The chain combines TRBV29-1 with TRBJ1-1, with 7 bases lining up with TRBD1. This CDR3 is 13 amino acids long. Trimming removed 6 bases from V and 0 bases from J; junction bases left unmatched: 4. The germline CDR1 and CDR2 sequences are SQVTM and ANQGSEA. CDR3 amino acids: CSVSGQMNTEAFF. The CDR3, as DNA: TGCAGCGTGTCGGGACAGATGAACACTGAAGCTTTCTTT.

The chain is built from TRBV5-1 and TRBJ1-5; 7 bases are a match to TRBD1. The CDR3 loop spans 14 amino acids. The V gene's germline CDR1 is SGHRS and CDR2 YFSETQ. V was clipped by 4 bases and J by 5 bases; unmatched bases: 6. The CDR3 loop reads CASSPGGTDQPQHF. The CDR3 DNA is TGCGCCAGCAGCCCAGGGGGGACGGATCAGCCCCAGCATTTT.

This chain joins TRBV5-4 and TRBJ2-1; 13 bases agree with TRBD2. In germline, CDR1 is SGHNT, CDR2 YYREEE (reference sequence). The CDR3 has 17 amino acids. V trimming: 4 bases; J trimming: 0 bases; junction bases outside the gene matches: 4. CDR3 region: CASSRGLAGSSYNEQFF. In DNA, the CDR3 is TGTGCCAGCAGCAGGGGACTAGCGGGAAGCTCCTACAATGAGCAGTTCTTC.

The gene calls are TRBV29-1 and TRBJ1-1; 8 bases are shared with TRBD1. With 3 bases clipped from V and 1 base from J, the junction kept 7 bases outside the gene matches. The CDR3 spans 15 residues. Germline CDR1 and CDR2: SQVTM and ANQGSEA. CDR3 in amino acids: CSVDADRVRNTEAFF. The CDR3 nucleotides are TGCAGCGTTGACGCGGACAGGGTGAGGAACACTGAAGCTTTCTTT.